This record covers a single T cell receptor beta chain. Its binding antigen is unknown. No base quality values were provided; no much bigger clone lies one nucleotide off. This specimen belongs to a study of T-cell reconstitution after alpha-beta-depleted transplantation in children listed by TCRdb under 2016. Study-level background: Using TCR repertoire profiling, the study quantitatively followed how T-cell immune reconstitution unfolded in children after TCRalphabeta/CD19-depleted allogeneic hematopoietic cell transplantation.

The library was made by PCR. Sequencing used an Illumina HiSeq 2500. TCR library preparation used molecular barcoding, with unique molecular identifiers applied to normalize quantification of the TCRbeta repertoire. TCRdb trimmed the raw reads at Q25, called clones with MiXCR and kept productive beta chains. Each CDR3 protein appears once, grouped with its most common genes and DNA. In this sample the table shows around 600,000 distinct CDR3 sequences, 20% to 25% of which occur a single time. The ten largest make up over 12% of the sample. What the work shows at the level of the full study, not this receptor alone: The apparently early alphabetaT-cell count recovery about two months after transplant was reportedly dependent on only several hundred rapidly expanded clones derived from non-depleted graft cells. Over subsequent months, a decline in hyperexpanded clone frequencies was noted, and after one year, T-cell counts and TCRbeta diversity were mostly ascribed to newly produced T cells. In some patients, the high TCRbeta diversity seen at day 60 was put down to recipient T cells and intrathymic progenitors that had survived conditioning.

The treatment or condition label here, explained by the study, means: allogeneic hematopoietic cell transplantation with graft depleted of TCRalphabeta T cells and CD19 B cells. Transplant recipients were children who received TCRalphabeta/CD19-depleted allogeneic hematopoietic cell grafts. Trimming costs V 2 bases and J 7 bases, and their ends lie 12 bases apart. CDR1 MDHEN and CDR2 SYDVKM are derived from the germline V gene. The CDR3, cysteine through valine, is 13 amino acids long. The read is trimmed to its CDR3 DNA, 39 bases read in frame from base 1. The sequencing used PBMCs, mostly from graft donor cells, collected 360 days after TCRalphabeta/CD19-depleted stem cell transplant. The V and J genes are TRBV28 and TRBJ2-7; no D gene is confidently identified. The sequence came from a boy less than two years old who had a stem cell transplant for acute myeloid leukemia, so the T cells may come from the graft donor. CDR3 loop: CASSLGPRWEQYV. DNA sequence: TGTGCCAGCAGTTTAGGCCCCAGATGGGAGCAGTACGTC.